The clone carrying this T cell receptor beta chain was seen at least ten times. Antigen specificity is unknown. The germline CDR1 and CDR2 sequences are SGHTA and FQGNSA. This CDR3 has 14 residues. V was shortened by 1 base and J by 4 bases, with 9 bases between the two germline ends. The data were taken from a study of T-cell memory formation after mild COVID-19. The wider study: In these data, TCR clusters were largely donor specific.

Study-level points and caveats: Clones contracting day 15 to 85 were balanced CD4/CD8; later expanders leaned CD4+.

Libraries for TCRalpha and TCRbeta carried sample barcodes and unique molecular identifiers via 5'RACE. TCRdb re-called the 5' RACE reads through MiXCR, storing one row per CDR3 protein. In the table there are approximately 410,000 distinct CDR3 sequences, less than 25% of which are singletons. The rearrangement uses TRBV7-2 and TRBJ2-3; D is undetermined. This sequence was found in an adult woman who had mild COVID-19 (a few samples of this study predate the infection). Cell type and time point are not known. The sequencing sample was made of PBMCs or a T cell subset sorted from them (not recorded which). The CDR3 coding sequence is TGTGCCAGCAGCTTAGGGCCCGCCTCAGATACGCAGTATTTT. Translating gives CASSLGPASDTQYF.